This T cell receptor (beta chain) appears in the sequencing data of a study of vaccination and CD4 T cells after COVID-19. Cultured CD4+ T cell DNA was sequenced using the Oncomine TCR Beta short-read assay. TCRdb re-called the PCR reads through MiXCR, storing one row per CDR3 protein. The sample lists around 15,000 distinct CDR3 sequences; about 50% were seen once. Time point denoted: late sampling 161 to 241 days after vaccination in a few convalescent patients. Treatment denoted: roughly 11-day PBMC culture with coronavirus spike peptide pools or control peptides (ViraFEST assay). The authors cultured more than 1.5 million PBMCs per well with 9 to 10 IU/ml IL-2 and 8 to 10 ug/ml peptide pools. Trimming removed 5 bases from V and 8 bases from J, with 15 bases in between. The CDR3 covers 13 residues. CDR1 and CDR2 from the germline V gene are SGHAT and FQNNGV. As concerns this clonotype: Antigen specificity is unknown.

V usage is TRBV11-2 and J usage is TRBJ1-1; TRBD1 is a possible D gene (6 bases). The sequence came from a human donor who had recovered from COVID-19. The sample consisted of CD4+ T cells from blood, cultured in vitro, taken about 7 months after SARS-CoV-2 vaccination. The CDR3 sequence is CASSPEGGLEAFF. The CDR3 DNA is TGTGCCAGCAGCCCGGAGGGGGGGCTCGAAGCTTTCTTT.